The 10 T cell receptor beta chains below all came from one sample that was sequenced in a study of blood T cell repertoires in COVID-19. TCRdb keeps only in-frame clones here, not all; method: immunoSEQ multiplex PCR. The repertoire holds approximately 300,000 clones, with more than 75% as singletons. The material sequenced was peripheral blood. The origin of the receptors is a man aged 45-60 years with active or convalescent COVID-19.

Only one count was recorded for this clone. V is TRBV3-1 (or the pseudogene TRBV3-2) and J is TRBJ1-5, with 7 bases that match TRBD1. Germline V gene lookup returns CDR1 LGHDT and CDR2 YNNKEL (reference sequence). The CDR3 is made up of 20 amino acids. Trimming removed 1 base from V and 0 bases from J; junction bases left unmatched: 15. CDR3 sequence: CASSQVPPDRSSTSNQPQHF. Here the CDR3 DNA reads TGTGCCAGCAGCCAAGTCCCCCCGGACAGGTCGTCTACTAGCAATCAGCCCCAGCATTTT.

The CDR3 nucleotides read TGTGCCAGCAGTAGTGATCCAGGAAACACCATATATTTT. Translating it yields CASSSDPGNTIYF. The chain joins TRBV7-7 to TRBJ1-3; D unclear. This CDR3 region has 13 residues. V gave up 6 bases and J gave up 4 bases, with 10 bases separating them. Germline loops: CDR1 SSHAT, CDR2 FNYEAQ (reference sequence).

V is TRBV28 and J is TRBJ1-2; D gene uncertain. Trimming took off 5 bases at V and 4 bases at J, with 8 bases between the two ends. The CDR3 runs 12 residues. Per germline, CDR1 MDHEN and CDR2 SYDVKM. The CDR3 loop reads CASSTSPYGYTF. CDR3 bases: TGTGCCAGCAGTACTTCTCCCTATGGCTACACCTTC.

Of note for this clone: The CDR3 ends on some other residue instead of the conserved phenylalanine or tryptophan, so this is likely a read error. It is unclear where the CDR3 begins or ends on the DNA, so no DNA is shown, and the CDR3 is as TCRdb lists it. V usage is TRBV5-8 and J usage is TRBJ2-7; TRBD1, the D gene given by the table, was not confirmed from the DNA. The germline V gene encodes CDR1 SGHTS and CDR2 YDEGEE. The CDR3 totals 13 residues, both ends included. CDR3 residues: CASSLVVGGTYLH.

The V gene is TRBV4-1, the J gene TRBJ2-7, with 11 nucleotides matching TRBD2. Per the germline V gene, CDR1 is MGHRA and CDR2 is YSYEKL. The length of the CDR3 is 18 residues. With V trimmed by 1 base and J by 1 base, 9 bases remained unmatched. CDR3 coding DNA: TGCGCCAGCAGCCAAGGGACGTTCGGGACTAGCGGTTCCTACGAGCAGTACTTC. Protein sequence: CASSQGTFGTSGSYEQYF.

J is TRBJ2-3 and V is TRBV7-2, with 8 bases that match TRBD2. CDR3 length equals 15 residues. V shed 4 bases, J shed 1 base, and the junction held 4 bases outside the gene matches. In germline, CDR1 is SGHTA, CDR2 FQGNSA. In DNA, the CDR3 is TGTGCCAGCAGCTACCTTAGCGGGGGCACAGATACGCAGTATTTT. Its protein product is CASSYLSGGTDTQYF.

This clone has a handful of counts. The chain uses TRBV5-4 and TRBJ1-5; 9 bases map to TRBD1. The CDR3 contains 17 residues. CDR1 SGHNT and CDR2 YYREEE come from the germline V gene (reference sequence). V shed 8 bases, J shed 0 bases, and the junction held 12 bases outside the gene matches. The CDR3 region is CASQDRGVLYSNQPQHF. Written as DNA, the CDR3 is TGTGCCAGTCAGGACAGGGGTGTACTATATAGCAATCAGCCCCAGCATTTT.

This chain uses TRBV7-2 with TRBJ2-7, with D possibly matching TRBD2 (5 bases). V shed 3 bases and J shed 0 bases, with 12 bases lying between them. This CDR3 is built from 15 residues. Germline CDR1 SGHTA, CDR2 FQGNSA. CDR3 coding DNA: TGTGCCAGCAGCTTTCGGACTGGAAGCTCCTACGAGCAGTACTTC. Amino acids: CASSFRTGSSYEQYF.

The chain combines TRBV7-8 with TRBJ1-3; 7 bases are a match to TRBD1. Per the germline V gene, CDR1 is SGHVS and CDR2 is FQNEAQ. The CDR3 has 14 amino acids. V shed 4 bases, J shed 2 bases, and the junction held 2 bases outside the gene matches. DNA for the CDR3: TGTGCCAGCAGCTCAGGGGGAGCTGGAAACACCATATATTTT. Translating gives CASSSGGAGNTIYF.

The DNA for the CDR3 is TGTGCCAGCAGCGTAGCCATGCTAAATGAAAAACTGTTTTTT. Its translation is CASSVAMLNEKLFF. The gene calls are TRBV9 and TRBJ1-4; D gene uncertain. CDR3 length: 14 residues. The V end was cut by 0 bases, the J end by 5 bases, with 8 bases between. Germline CDR1 is SGDLS and CDR2 is YYNGEE. The whole variable domain, filled in from reference TRBV9 and TRBJ1-4, reads DSGVTQTPKHLITATGQRVTLRCSPRSGDLSVYWYQQSLDQGLQFLIQYYNGEERAKGNILERFSAQQFPDLHSELNLSSLELGDSALYFCASSVAMLNEKLFFGSGTQLSVL.